This T cell receptor (beta chain) appears in the sequencing data of a study of blood T cell repertoires in COVID-19. Study-wide context: Samples of COVID-19 (acute and convalescent) were obtained from the United States, Italy and Spain. PBMCs, B-cell-depleted T cells, or T cells provided the cDNA or gDNA that made up the material.

V was trimmed by 3 bases and J by 4 bases, leaving 7 bases between them. The CDR3 is 13 amino acids. CDR1 is SNHLY, CDR2 FYNNEI, per germline. How the authors handled the data: Quantification of nucleated cells was approximated via reference gene primer amplification. The repertoire was sequenced with immunoSEQ multiplex PCR; TCRdb's copy has only in-frame clones and lacks some. V and J calls and clone size are those listed in that table; D and trimming were worked out from the DNA. The sample consists of around 25,000 clones, 81% of them appearing once. Sequencing input: peripheral blood. The TCR was taken from a man in his 70s with acute or convalescent COVID-19. The genes are TRBV2 and TRBJ2-1, with D perhaps matching TRBD2 (6 bases). The CDR3 DNA sequence: TGTGCCAGCAGTGATAGCGGATACAATGAGCAGTTCTTC. Its translation: CASSDSGYNEQFF.